These T cell receptor beta chains were read from a single sample in a study of blood T cell repertoires in COVID-19. The assay was immunoSEQ multiplex PCR, and TCRdb's table has in-frame clones only and misses some. The repertoire holds some 220,000 clones, with 65% to 90% as singletons. Input material: peripheral blood. All receptors derive from a man in his fifties with active or convalescent COVID-19. Both conserved end residues are trimmed from each CDR3. For some rows the clone size is stated as once, few or many, or as a class when expanded; others skip it.

clone size	V gene	J gene	CDR3 protein
many	TRBV5-4	TRBJ1-6	ASSLDGGDYNSPLH
-	TRBV5-1	TRBJ2-3	ASSSSGTGDTQY
-	TRBV6-5	TRBJ2-7	ASSYTSDGTYEQY
-	TRBV12-5	TRBJ2-5	ASGLGTAGQETQY
-	TRBV18	TRBJ2-7	ASSPPSGEQY
-	TRBV28	TRBJ1-2	ASSSGGTGGASTYGYT
-	TRBV28	TRBJ1-2	ASSSTGGAAYDYGYT
-	TRBV27	TRBJ2-1	ASSLAGGGSYNEQF
few	TRBV4-1	TRBJ1-4	ASSSLTGVGEKLF
-	TRBV7-8	TRBJ1-2	ASSLAVHPTRSYGYT
once	TRBV7-9	TRBJ1-1	ASSSLNTYTEAF
-	TRBV5-4	TRBJ1-4	ASSPGQVNEKLF
-	TRBV6-4	TRBJ1-1	ASSDSSNTEAF
-	TRBV5-5	TRBJ2-5	ASSRGRTRFSETQY
once	TRBV7-2	TRBJ1-3	ASSLRGLTEGFGNTIY
-	TRBV2	TRBJ2-2	ASSYTGELF
-	TRBV9	TRBJ2-2	ASSVYSGRLAGELF
-	TRBV29-1	TRBJ1-2	SVAGGYGYT
few	TRBV18	TRBJ1-2	ASRTGDYGYT
once	TRBV5-1	TRBJ2-7	ASSFSGTSNYEQY
-	TRBV9	TRBJ2-1	ASSRTSGREQF
-	TRBV6-5	TRBJ1-1	ASNGHFTEAF